This T cell receptor (beta chain) stems from a study of spatial heterogeneity in lung cancer. Using its own MiXCR run on the 5' RACE reads, TCRdb lists one record per CDR3 protein. The sample yields about 3,500 distinct CDR3 sequences, roughly 5.5% seen once. Germline V lookup: CDR1 KGHSH, CDR2 LQKENI. With 6 bases removed from V and 6 bases from J, the gap between germline ends came to 18 bases. This CDR3 region has 15 residues. Many counts were recorded for this clonotype. The antigen is not known. As an off-target read in a library built for alpha chains, this beta chain has a frequency of little significance. Time point defined: sample taken at primary tumor resection. Study-wide points: Counts of expanded alpha and beta TCRs within tumors tracked the tumor nonsynonymous mutation count.

Source: lung tumor tissue, taken at surgery. The origin of this receptor is a female donor with early-stage non-small cell lung cancer. The V and J genes are TRBV18 and TRBJ1-5; weak D call: TRBD1 (5 bases). CDR3 sequence (DNA): TGTGCCAGCTCCGCTCAGGAGGGGTTCGGTCAGCCCCAGCATTTT. Amino acids: CASSAQEGFGQPQHF.